The sequence of this T cell receptor (beta chain) was determined in a study of T cell changes during pregnancy in multiple sclerosis. Some clones are missing from TCRdb's copy, which holds only in-frame ones; the method was immunoSEQ multiplex PCR. The sample carries fewer than 45,000 clones, roughly 91% recorded once. V was pared by 3 bases and J by 4 bases, with 9 bases between. Germline V gene sequence: CDR1 MGHDK, CDR2 SYGVNS. This CDR3 comprises 13 residues. The sequence came from a female donor with multiple sclerosis, enrolled in a pregnancy study. Here the sequenced sample was CD4+ T cells from peripheral blood mononuclear cells, taken in the third trimester of pregnancy. V gene TRBV25-1 combines with J gene TRBJ1-1; no reliable D call. Written as DNA, the CDR3 is TGTGCCAGCAGTGAGTCGGTTGGCACTGAAGCTTTCTTT. Amino acid sequence: CASSESVGTEAFF.